The rows below give T cell receptor beta chains drawn from one sample of a study of shared clonotypes between healthy human individuals. Sequencing was performed with immunoSEQ multiplex PCR; in TCRdb, only in-frame clones are kept and a portion is missing. This sample has hundreds of thousands of clones, with approximately 96% found just once. The sample consisted of naive CD8+ T cells sorted from blood. The receptor source for this set is a woman in her twenties or thirties in good health. CDR3s include the opening cysteine and the closing phenylalanine or tryptophan. D genes are given only for firm matches. Clone sizes are given selectively: once, few, many, or a class where the clone is expanded.

clone_size,d_call,cdr3_length,v_call,j_call,cdr3_nt,cdr3_aa
.,.,12,TRBV27,TRBJ1-5,TGTGCCAGCAGTCCTACAGGTCAGCCCCAGCATTTT,CASSPTGQPQHF
.,.,12,TRBV27,TRBJ2-7,TGTGCCAGTAGGTGGGCTTCGGGCGAGCAGTACTTC,CASRWASGEQYF
.,.,11,TRBV10-3,TRBJ2-7,TGTGCCATCAGTGAGGGGGGCGAGCAGTACTTC,CAISEGGEQYF
.,.,16,TRBV5-6,TRBJ1-1,TGTGCCAGCAGCTTGATGATCCGGGGGGGAAACACTGAAGCTTTCTTT,CASSLMIRGGNTEAFF
.,.,14,TRBV19,TRBJ2-1,TGTGCCAGTAGTATAGATCCCCTATGGTATCCCCACTTCTTC,CASSIDPLWYPHFF
.,.,16,TRBV27,TRBJ2-1,TGTGCCAGCAGTTTATTGGGGACCTTGCCCTACAATGAGCAGTTCTTC,CASSLLGTLPYNEQFF
.,.,12,TRBV7-8,TRBJ1-2,TGTGCCAGCAGCTCCACAGGGAATGGCTACACCTTC,CASSSTGNGYTF
.,TRBD2,14,TRBV4-2,TRBJ2-7,TGTGCCAGCAGCCCCACTAGCGGACTATACGAGCAGTACTTC,CASSPTSGLYEQYF
.,TRBD2,16,TRBV19,TRBJ2-2,TGTGCCAGTAGTATGGGACTAGCGGGAGCCACCGGGGAGCTGTTTTTT,CASSMGLAGATGELFF
.,TRBD1,14,TRBV11-2,TRBJ2-7,TGTGCCAGCAGCTTTCCGGGACAGCCCGGAGAGCAGTACTTC,CASSFPGQPGEQYF
.,TRBD2,15,TRBV27,TRBJ2-1,TGTGCCAGCAGTTTACTAGCGGGGCTTTACAATGAGCAGTTCTTC,CASSLLAGLYNEQFF
.,.,16,TRBV11-2,TRBJ2-7,TGTGCCAGCAGCTTAGATCGGTCGCTTCTTTTCTACGAGCAGTACTTC,CASSLDRSLLFYEQYF
.,.,12,TRBV7-9,TRBJ2-7,TGTGCCAGCCTTGGGCTAGCTAACGAGCAGTACTTC,CASLGLANEQYF
.,TRBD2,15,TRBV19,TRBJ2-1,TGTGCCAGTAGTATCCTAGCGGGAGCAGTGAATGAGCAGTTCTTC,CASSILAGAVNEQFF
.,.,13,TRBV19,TRBJ2-7,TGTGCCAGTACACCGACAGAACTCTACGAGCAGTACTTC,CASTPTELYEQYF
once,.,14,TRBV27,TRBJ1-5,TGTGCCAGCAGTTTAAGGCAGGGTAATCAGCCCCAGCATTTT,CASSLRQGNQPQHF
.,TRBD1,14,TRBV25-1,TRBJ1-1,TGTGCCAGCAGTGACCAAAAGGACAGGCAAGAGGCTTTCTTT,CASSDQKDRQEAFF
.,.,13,TRBV5-4,TRBJ1-2,TGTGCCAGCAGCTTGTACGCAGGGCAGGGCTACACCTTC,CASSLYAGQGYTF
.,.,15,TRBV28,TRBJ1-2,TGTGCCAGCAGTTTATTGGTCAGAACGAACTATGGCTACACCTTC,CASSLLVRTNYGYTF
.,TRBD2,17,TRBV5-1,TRBJ2-2,TGCGCCAGCAGCTTGGCCTTACTAGCGGAAAACACCGGGGAGCTGTTTTTT,CASSLALLAENTGELFF
.,TRBD1,14,TRBV7-9,TRBJ2-7,TGTGCCAGCAGCCCTCGACAGGGACCCTACGAGCAGTACTTC,CASSPRQGPYEQYF
few,.,13,TRBV12-5,TRBJ2-1,TGTGCTAGTGGTTTGCTTCGAGACAATGAGCAGTTCTTC,CASGLLRDNEQFF
.,TRBD2,15,TRBV4-2,TRBJ2-2,TGTGCCAGCAGCCACGAACTAGCGATCACCGGGGAGCTGTTTTTT,CASSHELAITGELFF
.,.,12,TRBV10-3,TRBJ2-7,TGTGCCATCAGTGGGACAGTATACGAGCAGTACTTC,CAISGTVYEQYF
.,TRBD1,15,TRBV28,TRBJ2-5,TGTGCCAGCAGCCCGACACGGACAGGGACGGAGACCCAGTACTTC,CASSPTRTGTETQYF
.,.,15,TRBV21-1,TRBJ2-7,TGTGCCAGCAGCATTCGGGACAGGACTTCCTACGAGCAGTACTTC,CASSIRDRTSYEQYF
.,.,13,TRBV10-2,TRBJ2-7,TGCGCCAGTTTGGGCCGCGACCTTTACGAGCAGTACTTC,CASLGRDLYEQYF
.,.,17,TRBV2,TRBJ1-4,TGTGCCAGCAGTGCTTCGATCAGGGGCCAGAATTCTGAAAAACTGTTTTTT,CASSASIRGQNSEKLFF
.,.,15,TRBV6-6,TRBJ2-2,TGTGCCAGCAGTGTCCTTTCAGTGAACACCGGGGAGCTGTTTTTT,CASSVLSVNTGELFF
.,.,13,TRBV29-1,TRBJ2-7,TGCAGCGTTGAGTTCGGAGTTCCCTACGAGCAGTACTTC,CSVEFGVPYEQYF
.,.,16,TRBV13,TRBJ2-7,TGTGCCAGCAGCTTAGGGGAGGGATTAAGCTCCTACGAGCAGTACTTC,CASSLGEGLSSYEQYF
.,TRBD2,14,TRBV6-6,TRBJ2-7,TGTGCCAGCAGTCGACGGGAGGGCCTATACGAGCAGTACTTC,CASSRREGLYEQYF
.,TRBD1,15,TRBV28,TRBJ1-1,TGTGCCAGCAGGTGGGACAGGGGGACGAACACTGAAGCTTTCTTT,CASRWDRGTNTEAFF
.,.,14,TRBV5-1,TRBJ2-1,TGCGCCAGCTCCTTATCACCTTCCTACAATGAGCAGTTCTTC,CASSLSPSYNEQFF
.,.,16,TRBV7-9,TRBJ2-1,TGTGCCAGCAGCCCCACCGGACCGAACGCCTACAATGAGCAGTTCTTC,CASSPTGPNAYNEQFF
once,.,12,TRBV5-4,TRBJ1-2,TGTGCCAGCAGCTCGAGTTCCTATGGCTACACCTTC,CASSSSSYGYTF
.,.,13,TRBV4-2,TRBJ2-7,TGTGCCAGCAGCCAGACAGTGCTCTACGAGCAGTACTTC,CASSQTVLYEQYF
.,.,11,TRBV30,TRBJ2-1,TGTGCCTGGAGTGATAACAATGAGCAGTTCTTC,CAWSDNNEQFF
.,.,14,TRBV9,TRBJ2-5,TGTGCCAGCAGCGTAGGGACTATTCAAGAGACCCAGTACTTC,CASSVGTIQETQYF
.,TRBD2,16,TRBV4-1,TRBJ2-7,TGCGCCAGCAGCCAAGGTCTAGCGGGAGCCCACTACGAGCAGTACTTC,CASSQGLAGAHYEQYF
.,TRBD2,19,TRBV28,TRBJ2-1,TGTGCCAGCAGTTCATTGGGACTAGCGGGACGGAGCTCCTACAATGAGCAGTTCTTC,CASSSLGLAGRSSYNEQFF
.,.,15,TRBV5-6,TRBJ2-1,TGTGCCAGCAGCTTGGGAAGGGTTGCCTACAATGAGCAGTTCTTC,CASSLGRVAYNEQFF